This T cell receptor (beta chain) was recovered during a study of vaccination and CD4 T cells after COVID-19. Study conclusions and caveats: Spike mono-reactivity was evident in 304 of the 307 vaccine-specific clones derived from convalescent patients.

Germline lookup yields CDR1 SGHTA and CDR2 FQGNSA. The V gene end was trimmed by 5 bases and the J gene end by 4 bases; junction bases not matched to a gene: 4. The CDR3 has 13 amino acids. The Oncomine TCR Beta short-read assay was applied to DNA of cultured CD4+ T cells. Someone extracted genomic DNA from cultured CD4+ T cells. TCRdb re-called the PCR reads through MiXCR, storing one row per CDR3 protein. The sample consists of roughly 7,600 distinct CDR3 sequences, 25% to 40% of them appearing once. Points on this clonotype: Its antigen is still unknown. This likely comes from a read error, as the CDR3 has no conserved phenylalanine or tryptophan at its end.

Regarding treatment: roughly 11-day PBMC culture with coronavirus spike peptide pools or control peptides (ViraFEST assay). Before the COVID-19 pandemic (2011-2018), CD4+ T cells were obtained from the unexposed donor. The chain links TRBV7-2 to TRBJ1-2; 7 bases agree with TRBD1. The origin of this receptor is a human donor in good health. Sequenced material: CD4+ T cells from blood, cultured in vitro. This chain's CDR3 is CASSKRDSYGYTS. CDR3 sequence (DNA): TGTGCCAGCAGCAAAAGGGACAGCTATGGCTACACCTCC.